This paragraph covers one TCR beta chain sequence. V lost 5 bases to trimming and J lost 7 bases; unmatched junction nucleotides: 5. The V gene's germline CDR1 is SGHAT and CDR2 FQNNGV. CDR3 length: 14 amino acids. TCRdb's table, derived via immunoSEQ multiplex PCR, lists solely in-frame clones and lacks some. The table has roughly 120,000 clones, about 83% seen once; the top ten hold around 10%. The record originates from a study of control samples from healthy donors and cancer patients. The sequence came from a man aged 30 to 45 in good health. V and J are TRBV11-2 and TRBJ2-2; 9 nucleotides match TRBD1. The sequencing input was blood. The CDR3 is CASSQQGAFGELFF. The CDR3 DNA reads TGTGCCAGCAGCCAACAGGGGGCTTTCGGGGAGCTGTTTTTT.